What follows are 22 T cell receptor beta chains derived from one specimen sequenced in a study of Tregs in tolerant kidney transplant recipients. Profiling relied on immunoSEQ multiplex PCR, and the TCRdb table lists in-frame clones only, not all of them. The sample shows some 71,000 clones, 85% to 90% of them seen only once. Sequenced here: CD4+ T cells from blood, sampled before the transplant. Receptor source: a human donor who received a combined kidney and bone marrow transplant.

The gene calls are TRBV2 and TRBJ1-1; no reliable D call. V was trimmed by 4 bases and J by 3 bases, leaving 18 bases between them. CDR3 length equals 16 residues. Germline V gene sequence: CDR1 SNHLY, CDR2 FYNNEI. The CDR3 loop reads CASSVLEGGRDTEAFF. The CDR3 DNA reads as TGTGCCAGCAGTGTATTGGAGGGTGGAAGGGACACTGAAGCTTTCTTT.

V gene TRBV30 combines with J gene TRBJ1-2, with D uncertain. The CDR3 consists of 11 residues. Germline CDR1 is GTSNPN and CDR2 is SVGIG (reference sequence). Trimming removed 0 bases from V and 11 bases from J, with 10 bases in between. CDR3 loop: CAWSVRGRYTF. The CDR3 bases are TGTGCCTGGAGTGTACGTGGCCGTTACACCTTC.

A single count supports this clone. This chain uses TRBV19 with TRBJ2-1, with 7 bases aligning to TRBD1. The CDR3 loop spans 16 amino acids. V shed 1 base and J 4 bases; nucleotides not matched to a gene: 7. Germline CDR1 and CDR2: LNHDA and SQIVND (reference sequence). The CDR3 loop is CASSIAGQDIYNEQFF. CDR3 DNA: TGTGCCAGTAGTATAGCTGGACAGGACATTTACAATGAGCAGTTCTTC.

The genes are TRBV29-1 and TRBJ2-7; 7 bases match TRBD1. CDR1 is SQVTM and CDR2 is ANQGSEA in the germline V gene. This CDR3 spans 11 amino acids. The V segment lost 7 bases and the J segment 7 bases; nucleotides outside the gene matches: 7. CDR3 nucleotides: TGCAGCGCCTCTGAACAGGGGGAGCAGTACTTC. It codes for CSASEQGEQYF.

This CDR3 is CASSLGTVPGYGYTF. The CDR3 DNA sequence: TGTGCCAGCAGCTTAGGCACAGTTCCTGGATATGGCTACACCTTC. The rearrangement links TRBV7-8 to TRBJ1-2; D is unclear. This CDR3 has 15 residues. The germline gives CDR1 SGHVS, CDR2 FQNEAQ. The V end was cut by 1 base, the J end by 5 bases, with 14 bases between.

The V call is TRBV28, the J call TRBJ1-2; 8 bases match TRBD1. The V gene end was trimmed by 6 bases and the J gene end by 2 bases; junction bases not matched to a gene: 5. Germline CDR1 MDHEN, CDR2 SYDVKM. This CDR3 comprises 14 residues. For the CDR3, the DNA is TGTGCCAGCAGCCCACCAGGGGGCAACTATGGCTACACCTTC. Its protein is CASSPPGGNYGYTF.

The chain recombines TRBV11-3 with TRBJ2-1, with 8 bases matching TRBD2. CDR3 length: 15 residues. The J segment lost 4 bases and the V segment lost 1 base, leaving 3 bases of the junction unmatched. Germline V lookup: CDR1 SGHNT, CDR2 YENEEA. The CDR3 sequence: CASSLGASGYNEQFF. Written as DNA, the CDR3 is TGTGCCAGCAGCTTAGGGGCTAGCGGGTACAATGAGCAGTTCTTC.

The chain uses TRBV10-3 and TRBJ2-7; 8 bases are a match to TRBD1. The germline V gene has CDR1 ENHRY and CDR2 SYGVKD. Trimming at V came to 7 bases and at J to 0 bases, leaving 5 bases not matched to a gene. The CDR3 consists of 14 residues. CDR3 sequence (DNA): TGTGCCATCACTAGGACAGGGAGCTCCTACGAGCAGTACTTC. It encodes CAITRTGSSYEQYF.

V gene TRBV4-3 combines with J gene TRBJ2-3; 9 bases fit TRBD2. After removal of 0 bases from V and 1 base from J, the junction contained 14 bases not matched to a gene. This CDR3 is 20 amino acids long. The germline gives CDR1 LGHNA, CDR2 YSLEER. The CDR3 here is CASSQEYAGGRVIGTDTQYF. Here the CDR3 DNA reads TGCGCCAGCAGCCAAGAGTACGCGGGAGGGCGGGTGATTGGCACAGATACGCAGTATTTT.

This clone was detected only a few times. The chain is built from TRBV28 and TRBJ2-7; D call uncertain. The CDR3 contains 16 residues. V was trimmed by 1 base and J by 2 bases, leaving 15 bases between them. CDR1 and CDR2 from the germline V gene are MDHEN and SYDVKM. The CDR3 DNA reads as TGTGCCAGCAGTTTATATCGTCAGGCGTTAGCCTACGAGCAGTACTTC. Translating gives CASSLYRQALAYEQYF.

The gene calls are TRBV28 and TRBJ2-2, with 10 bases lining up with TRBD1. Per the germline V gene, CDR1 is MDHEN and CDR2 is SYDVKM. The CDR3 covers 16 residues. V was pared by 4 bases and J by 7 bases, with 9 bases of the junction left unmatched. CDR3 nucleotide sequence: TGTGCCAGCAGTTCCCCGGGACAGGGGTTTCACGGGGAGCTGTTTTTT. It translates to CASSSPGQGFHGELFF.

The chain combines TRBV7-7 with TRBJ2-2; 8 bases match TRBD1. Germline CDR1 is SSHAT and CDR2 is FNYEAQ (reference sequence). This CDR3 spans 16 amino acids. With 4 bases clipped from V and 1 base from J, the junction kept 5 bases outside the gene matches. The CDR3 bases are TGTGCCAGCAGCTCTACCGGGACAGGGAACACCGGGGAGCTGTTTTTT. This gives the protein CASSSTGTGNTGELFF.

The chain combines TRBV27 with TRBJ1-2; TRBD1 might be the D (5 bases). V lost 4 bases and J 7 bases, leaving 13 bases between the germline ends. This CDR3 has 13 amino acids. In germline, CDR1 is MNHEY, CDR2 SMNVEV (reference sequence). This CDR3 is CASSSSVRAGYTF. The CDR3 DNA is TGTGCCAGCAGTTCCTCCGTCAGGGCTGGCTACACCTTC.

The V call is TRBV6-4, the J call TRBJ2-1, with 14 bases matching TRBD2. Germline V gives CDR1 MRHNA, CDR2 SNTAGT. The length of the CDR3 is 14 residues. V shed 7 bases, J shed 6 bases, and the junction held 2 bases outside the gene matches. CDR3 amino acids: CASKGLAGGNEQFF. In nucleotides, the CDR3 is TGTGCCAGCAAAGGACTAGCGGGAGGCAATGAGCAGTTCTTC.

Here the CDR3 reads CASSPQGSTTDTQYF. As DNA, the CDR3 is TGTGCCAGCAGTCCTCAGGGTTCCACTACAGATACGCAGTATTTT. This chain joins TRBV28 and TRBJ2-3; possibly TRBD1 for D (5 bases). CDR1 and CDR2 from the germline V gene are MDHEN and SYDVKM. The ends were cut back, 5 bases at V and 3 bases at J, with 15 bases in the middle. CDR3 length: 15 residues.

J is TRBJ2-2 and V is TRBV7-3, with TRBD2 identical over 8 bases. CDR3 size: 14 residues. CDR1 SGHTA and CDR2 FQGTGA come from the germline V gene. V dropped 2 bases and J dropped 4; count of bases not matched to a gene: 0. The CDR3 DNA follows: TGTGCCAGCAGCTTAGCGGGAGGCACCGGGGAGCTGTTTTTT. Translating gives CASSLAGGTGELFF.

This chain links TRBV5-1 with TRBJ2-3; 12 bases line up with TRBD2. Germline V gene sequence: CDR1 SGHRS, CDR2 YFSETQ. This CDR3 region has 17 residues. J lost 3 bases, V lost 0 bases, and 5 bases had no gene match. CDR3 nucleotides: TGCGCCAGCAGCTTGGGGGCTAGCGGGAGGGTTACAGATACGCAGTATTTT. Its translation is CASSLGASGRVTDTQYF.

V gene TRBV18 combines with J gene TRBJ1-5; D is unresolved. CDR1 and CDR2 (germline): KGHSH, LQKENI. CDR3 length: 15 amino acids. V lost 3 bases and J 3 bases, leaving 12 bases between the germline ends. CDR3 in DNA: TGTGCCAGCTCACCCAGCACGGGTAACAATCAGCCCCAGCATTTT. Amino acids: CASSPSTGNNQPQHF.

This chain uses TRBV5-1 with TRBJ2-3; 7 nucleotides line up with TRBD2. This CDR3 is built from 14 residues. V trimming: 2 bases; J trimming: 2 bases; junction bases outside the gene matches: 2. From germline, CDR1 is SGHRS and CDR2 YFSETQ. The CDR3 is CASSLAGNTDTQYF. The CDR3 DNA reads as TGCGCCAGCAGCTTAGCGGGAAACACAGATACGCAGTATTTT.

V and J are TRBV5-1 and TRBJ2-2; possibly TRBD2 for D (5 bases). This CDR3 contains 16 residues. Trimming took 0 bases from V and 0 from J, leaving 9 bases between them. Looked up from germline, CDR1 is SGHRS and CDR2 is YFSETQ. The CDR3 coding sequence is TGCGCCAGCAGCTTGGGGGCGGGTACGAACACCGGGGAGCTGTTTTTT. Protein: CASSLGAGTNTGELFF.

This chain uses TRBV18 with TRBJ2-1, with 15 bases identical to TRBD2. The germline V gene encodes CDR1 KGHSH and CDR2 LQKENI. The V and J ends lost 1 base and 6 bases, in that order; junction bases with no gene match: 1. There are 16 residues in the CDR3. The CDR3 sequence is CASSPLGLAGGNEQFF. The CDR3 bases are TGTGCCAGCTCACCACTGGGACTAGCGGGAGGCAATGAGCAGTTCTTC.

CDR3 in amino acids: CASSPGTGIYGYTF. The CDR3 DNA sequence: TGTGCCAGCAGCCCCGGGACAGGTATCTATGGCTACACCTTC. The rearrangement uses TRBV11-2 and TRBJ1-2; 8 nucleotides agree with TRBD1. The CDR3 length is 14 residues. The germline CDR1 and CDR2 sequences are SGHAT and FQNNGV. After removal of 5 bases from V and 4 bases from J, the junction contained 6 bases not matched to a gene.